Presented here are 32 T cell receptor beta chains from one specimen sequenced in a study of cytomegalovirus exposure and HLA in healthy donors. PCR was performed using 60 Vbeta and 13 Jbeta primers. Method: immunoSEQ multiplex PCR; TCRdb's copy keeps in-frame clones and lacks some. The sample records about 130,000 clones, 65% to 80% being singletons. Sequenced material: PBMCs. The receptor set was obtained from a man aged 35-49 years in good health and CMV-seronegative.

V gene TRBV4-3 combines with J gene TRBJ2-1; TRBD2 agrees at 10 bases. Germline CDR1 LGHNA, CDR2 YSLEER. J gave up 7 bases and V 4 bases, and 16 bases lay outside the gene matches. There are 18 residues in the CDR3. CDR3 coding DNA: TGCGCCAGCAGCCTCTTGAGTTATTTCGGGACTAGCGAGAATGAGCAGTTCTTC. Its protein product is CASSLLSYFGTSENEQFF.

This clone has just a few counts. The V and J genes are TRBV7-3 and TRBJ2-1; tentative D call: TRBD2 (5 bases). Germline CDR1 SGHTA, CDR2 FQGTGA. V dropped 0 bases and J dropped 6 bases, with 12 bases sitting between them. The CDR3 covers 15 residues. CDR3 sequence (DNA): TGTGCCAGCAGCTTAACCAGCGGACCTTTCAATGAGCAGTTCTTC. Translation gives CASSLTSGPFNEQFF.

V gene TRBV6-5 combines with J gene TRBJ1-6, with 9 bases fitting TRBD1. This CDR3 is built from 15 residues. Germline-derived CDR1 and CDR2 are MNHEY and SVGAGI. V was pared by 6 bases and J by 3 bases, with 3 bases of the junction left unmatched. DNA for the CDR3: TGTGCCAGCAGAGGGACAGGGAACTATAATTCACCCCTCCACTTT. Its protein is CASRGTGNYNSPLHF.

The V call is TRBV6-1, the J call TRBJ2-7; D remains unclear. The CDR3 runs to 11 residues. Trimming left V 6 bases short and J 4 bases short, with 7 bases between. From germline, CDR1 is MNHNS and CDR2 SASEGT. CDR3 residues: CASSPLYEQYF. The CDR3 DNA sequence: TGTGCCAGCAGCCCCTTGTACGAGCAGTACTTC.

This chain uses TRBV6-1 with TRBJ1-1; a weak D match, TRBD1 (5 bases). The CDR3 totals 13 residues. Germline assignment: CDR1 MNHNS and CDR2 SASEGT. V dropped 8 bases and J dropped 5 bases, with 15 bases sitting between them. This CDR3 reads CASGLAGGTEAFF. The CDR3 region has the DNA TGTGCCAGCGGTCTTGCCGGGGGGACTGAAGCTTTCTTT.

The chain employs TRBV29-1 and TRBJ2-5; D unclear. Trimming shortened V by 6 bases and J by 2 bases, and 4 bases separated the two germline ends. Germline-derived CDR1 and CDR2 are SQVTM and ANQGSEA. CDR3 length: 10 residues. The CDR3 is CSVRQETQYF. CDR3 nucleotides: TGCAGCGTGAGACAAGAGACCCAGTACTTC. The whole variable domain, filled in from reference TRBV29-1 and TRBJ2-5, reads SAVISQKPSRDICQRGTSLTIQCQVDSQVTMMFWYRQQPGQSLTLIATANQGSEATYESGFVIDKFPISRPNLTFSTLTVSNMSPEDSSIYLCSVRQETQYFGPGTRLLVL.

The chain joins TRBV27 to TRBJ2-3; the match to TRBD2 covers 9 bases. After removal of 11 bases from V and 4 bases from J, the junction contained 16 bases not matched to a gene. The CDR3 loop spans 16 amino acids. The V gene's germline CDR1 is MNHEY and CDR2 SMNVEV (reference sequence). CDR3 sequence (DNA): TGTGCCGTCCGACGGGTTGAGGCGGGAGGGTCAGATACGCAGTATTTT. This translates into CAVRRVEAGGSDTQYF.

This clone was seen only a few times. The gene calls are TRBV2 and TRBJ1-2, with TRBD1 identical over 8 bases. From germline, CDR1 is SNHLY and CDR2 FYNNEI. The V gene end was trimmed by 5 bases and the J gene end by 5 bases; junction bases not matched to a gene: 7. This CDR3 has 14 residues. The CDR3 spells CASSPQGAMYGYTF. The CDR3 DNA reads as TGTGCCAGCAGTCCCCAGGGGGCAATGTATGGCTACACCTTC.

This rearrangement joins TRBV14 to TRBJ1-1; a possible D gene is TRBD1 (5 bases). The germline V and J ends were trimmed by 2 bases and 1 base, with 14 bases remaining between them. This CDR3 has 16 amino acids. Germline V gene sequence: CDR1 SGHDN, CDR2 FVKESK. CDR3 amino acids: CASSQQGFGWNTEAFF. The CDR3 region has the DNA TGTGCCAGCAGCCAACAGGGATTTGGGTGGAACACTGAAGCTTTCTTT.

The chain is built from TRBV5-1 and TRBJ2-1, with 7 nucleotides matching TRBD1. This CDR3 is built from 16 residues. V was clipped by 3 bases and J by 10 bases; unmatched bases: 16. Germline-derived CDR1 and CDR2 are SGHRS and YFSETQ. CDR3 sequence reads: CASSWVPTGPHREQFF. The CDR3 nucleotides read TGCGCCAGCAGCTGGGTCCCGACAGGGCCCCACAGGGAGCAGTTCTTC.

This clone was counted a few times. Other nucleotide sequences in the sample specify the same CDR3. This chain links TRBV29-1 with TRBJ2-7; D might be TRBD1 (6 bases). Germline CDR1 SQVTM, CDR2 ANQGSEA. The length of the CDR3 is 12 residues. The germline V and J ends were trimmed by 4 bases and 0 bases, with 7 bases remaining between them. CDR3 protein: CSVADSSYEQYF. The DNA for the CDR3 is TGCAGCGTTGCGGACAGCTCCTACGAGCAGTACTTC.

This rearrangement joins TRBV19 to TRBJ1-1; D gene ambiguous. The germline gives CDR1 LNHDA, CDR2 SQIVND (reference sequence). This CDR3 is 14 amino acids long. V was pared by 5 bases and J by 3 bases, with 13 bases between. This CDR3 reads CASSHQGLHTEAFF. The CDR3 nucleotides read TGTGCCAGTAGTCACCAAGGACTGCACACTGAAGCTTTCTTT.

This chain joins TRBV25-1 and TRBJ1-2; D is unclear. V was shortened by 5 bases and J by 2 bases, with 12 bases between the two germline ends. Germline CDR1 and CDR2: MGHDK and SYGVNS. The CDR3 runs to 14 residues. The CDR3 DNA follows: TGTGCCAGCAGTTCCCCCCGCGGCAACTATGGCTACACCTTC. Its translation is CASSSPRGNYGYTF.

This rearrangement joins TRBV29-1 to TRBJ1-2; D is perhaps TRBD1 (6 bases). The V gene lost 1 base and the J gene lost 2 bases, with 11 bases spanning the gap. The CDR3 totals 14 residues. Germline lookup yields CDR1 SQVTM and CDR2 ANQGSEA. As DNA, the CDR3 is TGCAGCGTTGAAGGGTGGGACAAGAACTATGGCTACACCTTC. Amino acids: CSVEGWDKNYGYTF.

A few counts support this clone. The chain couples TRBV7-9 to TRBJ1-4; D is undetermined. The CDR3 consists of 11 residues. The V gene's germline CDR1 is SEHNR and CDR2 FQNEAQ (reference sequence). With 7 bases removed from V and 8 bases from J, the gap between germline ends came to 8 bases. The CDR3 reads CASTSGEKLFF. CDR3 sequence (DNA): TGTGCCAGCACTTCGGGGGAAAAACTGTTTTTT.

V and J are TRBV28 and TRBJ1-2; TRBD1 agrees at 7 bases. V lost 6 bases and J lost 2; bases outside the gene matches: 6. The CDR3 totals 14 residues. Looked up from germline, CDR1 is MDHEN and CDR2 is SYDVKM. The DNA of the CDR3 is TGTGCCAGCAGACAGGGGACGGTAAACTATGGCTACACCTTC. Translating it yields CASRQGTVNYGYTF.

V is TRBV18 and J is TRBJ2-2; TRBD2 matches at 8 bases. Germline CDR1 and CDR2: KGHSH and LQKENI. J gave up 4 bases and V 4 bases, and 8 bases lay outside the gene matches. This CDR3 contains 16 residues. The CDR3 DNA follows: TGTGCCAGCTCACGCACCGGGACTAGTTTCACCGGGGAGCTGTTTTTT. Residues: CASSRTGTSFTGELFF.

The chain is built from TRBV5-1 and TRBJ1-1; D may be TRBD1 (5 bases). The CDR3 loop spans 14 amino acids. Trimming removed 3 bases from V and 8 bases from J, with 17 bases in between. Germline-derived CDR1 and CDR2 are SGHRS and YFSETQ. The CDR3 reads CASSSQGRETEAFF. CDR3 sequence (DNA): TGCGCCAGCAGCTCCCAGGGCAGGGAAACGGAAGCTTTCTTT.

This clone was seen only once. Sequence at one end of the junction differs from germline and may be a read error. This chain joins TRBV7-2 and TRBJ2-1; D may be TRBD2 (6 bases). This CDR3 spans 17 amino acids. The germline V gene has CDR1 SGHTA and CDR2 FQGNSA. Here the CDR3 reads CASSLAGGAQTYNEQFF. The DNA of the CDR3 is TGTGCCAGCAGCCTAGCAGGCGGGGCACAAACCTACAATGAGCAGTTCTTC.

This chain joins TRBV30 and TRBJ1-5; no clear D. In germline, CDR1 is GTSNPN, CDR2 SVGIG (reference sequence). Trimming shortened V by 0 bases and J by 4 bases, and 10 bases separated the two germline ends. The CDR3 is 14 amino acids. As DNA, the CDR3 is TGTGCCTGGAGTGTAGCGGGATTGAATCAGCCCCAGCATTTT. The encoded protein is CAWSVAGLNQPQHF.

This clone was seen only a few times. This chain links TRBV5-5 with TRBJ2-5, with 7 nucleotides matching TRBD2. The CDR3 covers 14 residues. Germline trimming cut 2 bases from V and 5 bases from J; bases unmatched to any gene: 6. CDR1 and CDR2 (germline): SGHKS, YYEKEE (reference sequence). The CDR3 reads CASSFPGGGETQYF. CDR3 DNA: TGTGCCAGCAGCTTCCCGGGGGGAGGTGAGACCCAGTACTTC.

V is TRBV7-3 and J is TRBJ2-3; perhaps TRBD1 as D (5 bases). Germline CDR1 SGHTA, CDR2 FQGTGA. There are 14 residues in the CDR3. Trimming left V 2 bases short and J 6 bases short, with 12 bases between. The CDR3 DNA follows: TGTGCCAGCAGCTTAGGACACGGCGAGGATACGCAGTATTTT. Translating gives CASSLGHGEDTQYF.

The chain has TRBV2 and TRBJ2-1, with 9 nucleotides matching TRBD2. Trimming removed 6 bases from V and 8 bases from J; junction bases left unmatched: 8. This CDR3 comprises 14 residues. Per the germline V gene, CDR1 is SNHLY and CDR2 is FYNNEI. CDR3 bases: TGTGCCAGCAGGATTAGCGGGGGAGGCGATGAGCAGTTCTTC. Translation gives CASRISGGGDEQFF.

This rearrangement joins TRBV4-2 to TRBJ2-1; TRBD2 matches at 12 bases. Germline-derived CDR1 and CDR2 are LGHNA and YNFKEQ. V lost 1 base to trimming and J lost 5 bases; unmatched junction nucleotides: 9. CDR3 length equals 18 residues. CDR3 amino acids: CASSQGSLAGGGDNEQFF. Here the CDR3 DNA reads TGTGCCAGCAGCCAAGGGAGTCTAGCGGGAGGGGGGGACAATGAGCAGTTCTTC.

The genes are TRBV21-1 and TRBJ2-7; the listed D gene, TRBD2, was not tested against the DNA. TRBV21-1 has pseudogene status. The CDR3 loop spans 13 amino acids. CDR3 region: CASSPTKLDEQYF. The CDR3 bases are TGTGCCAGCAGCCCTACGAAATTGGACGAGCAGTACTTC.

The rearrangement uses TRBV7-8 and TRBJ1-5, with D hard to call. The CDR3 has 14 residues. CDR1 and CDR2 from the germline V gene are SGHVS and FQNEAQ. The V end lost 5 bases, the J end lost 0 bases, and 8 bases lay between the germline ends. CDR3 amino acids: CASSGGLSNQPQHF. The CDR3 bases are TGTGCCAGCAGCGGCGGACTTAGCAATCAGCCCCAGCATTTT.

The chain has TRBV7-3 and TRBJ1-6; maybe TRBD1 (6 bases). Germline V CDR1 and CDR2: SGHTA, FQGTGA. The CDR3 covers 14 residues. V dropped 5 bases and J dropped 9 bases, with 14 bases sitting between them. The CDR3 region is CASSAGVGVSPLHF. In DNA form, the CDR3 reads TGTGCCAGCAGCGCAGGGGTGGGGGTTTCACCCCTCCACTTT.

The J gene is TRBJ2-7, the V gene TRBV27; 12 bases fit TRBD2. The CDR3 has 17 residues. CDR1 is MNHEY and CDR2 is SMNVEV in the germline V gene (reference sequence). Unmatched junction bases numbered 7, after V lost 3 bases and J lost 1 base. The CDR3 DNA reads TGTGCCAGCAGTTTCGATCCGACTAGCGGGAGTTCCTACGAGCAGTACTTC. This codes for CASSFDPTSGSSYEQYF.

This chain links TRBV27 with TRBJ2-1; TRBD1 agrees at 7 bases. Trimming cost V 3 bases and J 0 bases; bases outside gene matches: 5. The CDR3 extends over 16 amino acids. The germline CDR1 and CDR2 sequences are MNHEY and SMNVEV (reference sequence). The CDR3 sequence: CASSFGRGSSYNEQFF. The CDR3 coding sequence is TGTGCCAGCAGTTTTGGCAGGGGGAGCTCCTACAATGAGCAGTTCTTC.

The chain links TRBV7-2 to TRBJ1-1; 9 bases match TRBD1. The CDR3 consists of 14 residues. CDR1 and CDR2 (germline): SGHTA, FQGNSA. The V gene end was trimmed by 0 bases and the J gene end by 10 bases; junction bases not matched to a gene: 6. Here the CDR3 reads CASSLARTGVGAFF. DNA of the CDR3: TGTGCCAGCAGCTTAGCCCGGACAGGGGTAGGAGCTTTCTTT.

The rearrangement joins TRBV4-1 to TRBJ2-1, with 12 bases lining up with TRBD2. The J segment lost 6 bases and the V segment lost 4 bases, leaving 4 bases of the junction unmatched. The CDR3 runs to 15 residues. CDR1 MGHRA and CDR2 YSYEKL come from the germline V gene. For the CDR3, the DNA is TGCGCCAGCAGCCGGTGGACTAGCGGGGCCAATGAGCAGTTCTTC. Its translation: CASSRWTSGANEQFF.

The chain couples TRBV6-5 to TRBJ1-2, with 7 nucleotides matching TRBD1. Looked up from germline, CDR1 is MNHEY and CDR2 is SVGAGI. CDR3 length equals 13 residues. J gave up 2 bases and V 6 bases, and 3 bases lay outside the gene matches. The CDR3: CASSRDSNYGYTF. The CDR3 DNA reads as TGTGCCAGCAGCCGGGACAGCAACTATGGCTACACCTTC.